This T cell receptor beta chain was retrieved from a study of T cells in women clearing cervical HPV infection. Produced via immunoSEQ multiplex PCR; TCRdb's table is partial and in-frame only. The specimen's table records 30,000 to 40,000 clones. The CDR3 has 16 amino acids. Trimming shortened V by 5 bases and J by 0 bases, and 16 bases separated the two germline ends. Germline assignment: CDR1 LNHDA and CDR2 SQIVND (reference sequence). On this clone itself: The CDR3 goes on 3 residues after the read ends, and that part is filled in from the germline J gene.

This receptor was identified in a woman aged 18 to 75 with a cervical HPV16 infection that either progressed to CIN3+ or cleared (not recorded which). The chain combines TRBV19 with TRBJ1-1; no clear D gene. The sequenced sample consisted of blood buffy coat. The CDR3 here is CASSPRRRLMNTEAFF. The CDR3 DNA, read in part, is TGTGCCAGTAGTCCCCGTAGGCGGCTCATGAACACTGAA.